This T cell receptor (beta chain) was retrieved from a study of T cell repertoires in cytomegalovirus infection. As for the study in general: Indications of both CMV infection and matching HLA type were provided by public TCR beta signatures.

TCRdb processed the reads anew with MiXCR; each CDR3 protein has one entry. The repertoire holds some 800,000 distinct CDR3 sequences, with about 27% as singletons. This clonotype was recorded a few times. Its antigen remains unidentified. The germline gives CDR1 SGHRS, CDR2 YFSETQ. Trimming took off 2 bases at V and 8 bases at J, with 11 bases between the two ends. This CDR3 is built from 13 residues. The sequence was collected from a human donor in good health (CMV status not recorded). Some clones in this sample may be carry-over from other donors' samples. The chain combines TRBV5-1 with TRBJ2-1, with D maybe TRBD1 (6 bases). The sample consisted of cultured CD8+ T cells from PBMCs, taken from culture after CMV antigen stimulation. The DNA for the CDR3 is TGCGCCAGCAGCTTCGGGACAATTGATGAGCAGTTCTTC. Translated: CASSFGTIDEQFF.